This entry lists 24 T cell receptor beta chains sequenced from one sample in a study of T-cell memory formation after mild COVID-19. TCRdb re-called the 5' RACE reads with MiXCR, one entry per CDR3 protein. The data contain 400,000 to 500,000 distinct CDR3 sequences, about 19% of them seen just once; the ten biggest clones take up roughly 8.4%. The sequenced material came from PBMCs or a T cell subset sorted from them (not recorded which). The receptors here all came from an adult woman who had mild COVID-19 (a few samples of this study predate the infection). Cell type and time point are not known.

This clonotype was counted once. The J gene is TRBJ1-1, the V gene TRBV10-3, with 11 nucleotides matching TRBD1. V dropped 4 bases and J dropped 1; count of bases not matched to a gene: 5. The germline CDR1 and CDR2 sequences are ENHRY and SYGVKD. This CDR3 spans 16 amino acids. The CDR3 nucleotides read TGTGCCATCAGTGTTGGGACAGGGGGTAAGAACACTGAAGCTTTCTTT. Translated: CAISVGTGGKNTEAFF.

This chain connects TRBV7-3 to TRBJ2-3, with D maybe TRBD1 (5 bases). CDR1 and CDR2 from the germline V gene are SGHTA and FQGTGA. Trimming left V 5 bases short and J 2 bases short, with 11 bases between. The CDR3 totals 14 residues. In nucleotides, the CDR3 is TGTGCCAGCAGCATCGACAGCTACACAGATACGCAGTATTTT. It encodes CASSIDSYTDTQYF.

The V gene is TRBV5-1, the J gene TRBJ2-1; 10 nucleotides agree with TRBD1. Germline loops: CDR1 SGHRS, CDR2 YFSETQ. Trimming took 3 bases from V and 5 from J; bases not matched to a gene: 8. This CDR3 is 16 amino acids long. CDR3 DNA sequence: TGCGCCAGCAGCTCGCTCCGGGACAGGGGTCACAATGAGCAGTTCTTC. This gives the protein CASSSLRDRGHNEQFF.

The CDR3 nucleotides are TGCGCCAGCAGCGGAACAGACGGAGCCTACGAGCAGTACTTC. This translates into CASSGTDGAYEQYF. The rearrangement joins TRBV5-1 to TRBJ2-7; the D is unclear. CDR1 is SGHRS, CDR2 YFSETQ, per germline. Trimming took off 4 bases at V and 2 bases at J, with 13 bases between the two ends. The length of the CDR3 is 14 residues.

This sequence joins TRBV6-5 and TRBJ1-4; tentative D call: TRBD1 (6 bases). The V and J ends lost 5 bases and 5 bases respectively, with 15 bases between them. Germline-derived CDR1 and CDR2 are MNHEY and SVGAGI. This CDR3 comprises 15 residues. CDR3 bases: TGTGCCAGCAGTGACCGGGACATAGGGAATGAAAAACTGTTTTTT. Amino acids: CASSDRDIGNEKLFF.

This clonotype was seen a few times. This sequence joins TRBV5-1 and TRBJ2-7; tentative D call: TRBD2 (6 bases). V dropped 7 bases and J dropped 5 bases, with 22 bases sitting between them. CDR1 is SGHRS and CDR2 is YFSETQ in the germline V gene. The CDR3 totals 15 residues. The CDR3 is CASSPAGTGINEQYF. The CDR3 DNA reads TGCGCCAGCTCTCCGGCGGGGACCGGCATAAACGAGCAGTACTTC.

CDR3 residues: CASNPPAAETQYF. DNA of the CDR3: TGCGCCAGCAACCCCCCGGCAGCGGAGACCCAGTACTTC. V is TRBV5-1 and J is TRBJ2-5; D is ambiguous. Germline-derived CDR1 and CDR2 are SGHRS and YFSETQ. Trimming removed 6 bases from V and 5 bases from J, with 14 bases in between. The CDR3 contains 13 residues.

This clonotype appeared a few times. The chain couples TRBV5-5 to TRBJ2-7; TRBD1 matches 9 bases. The CDR3 is made up of 15 amino acids. CDR1 is SGHKS and CDR2 is YYEKEE in the germline V gene (reference sequence). Trimming at V came to 5 bases and at J to 6 bases, leaving 12 bases not matched to a gene. Here the CDR3 DNA reads TGTGCCAGCAGGCCCGCCGGGACAGGGAGAGCCGAGCAGTACTTC. Translated: CASRPAGTGRAEQYF.

V gene TRBV7-9 combines with J gene TRBJ2-7, with 9 positions matching TRBD1. V lost 6 bases to trimming and J lost 4 bases; unmatched junction nucleotides: 7. CDR3 length: 14 amino acids. Per the germline V gene, CDR1 is SEHNR and CDR2 is FQNEAQ (reference sequence). CDR3 bases: TGTGCCAGCAGTCAACAGGGGGCAGGATACGAGCAGTACTTC. Residues: CASSQQGAGYEQYF.

The chain employs TRBV30 and TRBJ1-6; D perhaps matches TRBD1 (6 bases). CDR3 length: 13 amino acids. V was cut by 2 bases and J by 7 bases, with 9 bases left in between. Looked up from germline, CDR1 is GTSNPN and CDR2 is SVGIG (reference sequence). The CDR3 reads CAWSLQGNSPLHF. CDR3 nucleotide sequence: TGTGCCTGGAGTCTCCAGGGGAATTCACCCCTCCACTTT. Together with reference TRBV30 and TRBJ1-6, the CDR3 gives the full variable domain: SQTIHQWPATLVQPVGSPLSLECTVEGTSNPNLYWYRQAAGRGLQLLFYSVGIGQISSEVPQNLSASRPQDRQFILSSKKLLLSDSGFYLCAWSLQGNSPLHFGNGTRLTVT.

This clonotype was seen only a few times. V is TRBV20-1 and J is TRBJ1-5; D not certain. The CDR3 extends over 14 amino acids. CDR1 is DFQATT, CDR2 SNEGSKA, per germline (reference sequence). V was pared by 7 bases and J by 2 bases, with 15 bases between. As DNA, the CDR3 is TGCAGTGTAGCAGGCCAAAGGGGCAATCAGCCCCAGCATTTT. This encodes CSVAGQRGNQPQHF.

This clonotype was seen more than once but under ten times. This chain links TRBV24-1 with TRBJ2-2; unclear D gene. The germline gives CDR1 KGHDR, CDR2 SFDVKD. Trimming pared 0 bases from V and 7 bases from J, leaving 5 bases between. The CDR3 loop spans 13 amino acids. CDR3 sequence reads: CATSDLGDGELFF. CDR3 DNA sequence: TGTGCCACCAGTGATTTGGGGGACGGGGAGCTGTTTTTT.

The chain links TRBV7-6 to TRBJ1-5, with 8 bases lining up with TRBD1. Germline loops: CDR1 SGHVS, CDR2 FNYEAQ. The V segment lost 4 bases and the J segment 5 bases; nucleotides outside the gene matches: 13. The CDR3 loop spans 17 amino acids. For the CDR3, the DNA is TGTGCCAGCAGCTCAGAGAGGACAGGGAAGGGAGATCAGCCCCAGCATTTT. It yields the protein CASSSERTGKGDQPQHF.

This clonotype was counted only a few times. The chain has TRBV6-5 and TRBJ2-1; D possibly corresponds to TRBD2 (5 bases). This CDR3 comprises 14 residues. Germline values: CDR1 MNHEY, CDR2 SVGAGI. Trimming removed 8 bases from V and 7 bases from J, with 18 bases in between. CDR3 bases: TGTGCCAGCCAAGACGGGGTAGCTCGGAATGAGCAGTTCTTC. Its protein product is CASQDGVARNEQFF.

There are many counts of this clonotype. This chain uses TRBV7-3 with TRBJ2-5, with 7 positions matching TRBD1. V lost 5 bases and J lost 0; bases outside the gene matches: 3. The germline gives CDR1 SGHTA, CDR2 FQGTGA. This CDR3 comprises 14 residues. The CDR3 reads CASSLDRYQETQYF. The CDR3 coding sequence is TGTGCCAGCAGCCTGGACAGGTACCAAGAGACCCAGTACTTC.

V gene TRBV13 combines with J gene TRBJ2-2, with 13 bases aligning to TRBD2. The CDR3 runs 17 residues. CDR1 is PRHDT, CDR2 FYEKMQ, per germline (reference sequence). After removal of 5 bases from V and 7 bases from J, the junction contained 10 bases not matched to a gene. The CDR3 reads CASSPGTSGIRGGELFF. CDR3 in DNA: TGTGCCAGCAGCCCGGGGACTAGCGGGATTCGAGGCGGGGAGCTGTTTTTT.

This clonotype was counted a few times. The chain links TRBV7-9 to TRBJ2-5; D call uncertain. In germline, CDR1 is SEHNR, CDR2 FQNEAQ (reference sequence). V was trimmed by 0 bases and J by 2 bases, leaving 10 bases between them. This CDR3 comprises 15 residues. The CDR3 DNA sequence: TGTGCCAGCAGCTTAGCGCTGGGCACACAAGAGACCCAGTACTTC. Protein sequence: CASSLALGTQETQYF.

This clonotype has just one count. The chain is built from TRBV12-3 or TRBV12-4 and TRBJ2-7; the D gene could be TRBD1 or TRBD2 (5 bases each). With 2 bases removed from V and 5 bases from J, the gap between germline ends came to 10 bases. The CDR3 spans 13 residues. CDR3 sequence (DNA): TGTGCCAGCAGTTTAATCCGGGACGACGAGCAGTACTTC. The encoded protein is CASSLIRDDEQYF.

This clonotype was seen a handful of times. V usage is TRBV5-1 and J usage is TRBJ2-1; D possibly uses TRBD1 or TRBD2 (5 bases each). Trimming left V 4 bases short and J 4 bases short, with 18 bases between. CDR3 size: 16 residues. Per the germline V gene, CDR1 is SGHRS and CDR2 is YFSETQ. DNA for the CDR3: TGCGCCAGCAGCCCCGGGGACCACAAGCCGTACAATGAGCAGTTCTTC. This codes for CASSPGDHKPYNEQFF. The complete variable domain, with remaining parts taken from reference TRBV5-1 and TRBJ2-1, reads KAGVTQTPRYLIKTRGQQVTLSCSPISGHRSVSWYQQTPGQGLQFLFEYFSETQRNKGNFPGRFSGRQFSNSRSEMNVSTLELGDSALYLCASSPGDHKPYNEQFFGPGTRLTVL.

The chain employs TRBV7-8 and TRBJ2-6; tentatively, D is TRBD1 (7 bases). Trimming left V 5 bases short and J 0 bases short, with 17 bases between. This CDR3 has 18 residues. Germline CDR1 SGHVS, CDR2 FQNEAQ. The CDR3 DNA is TGTGCCAGCAGCGAACGACAGGGAGGAGTCTCTGGGGCCAACGTCCTGACTTTC. This encodes CASSERQGGVSGANVLTF.

The CDR3 spells CASSKGVNTEAFF. CDR3 bases: TGCGCCAGCAGCAAGGGGGTGAACACTGAAGCTTTCTTT. The V call is TRBV5-1, the J call TRBJ1-1, with a tentative D call TRBD1 (6 bases). V gave up 4 bases and J gave up 0 bases, with 7 bases separating them. The CDR3 runs 13 residues. Germline CDR1 SGHRS, CDR2 YFSETQ.

The chain is built from TRBV27 and TRBJ2-1; the match to TRBD1 covers 9 bases. After removal of 5 bases from V and 4 bases from J, the junction contained 15 bases not matched to a gene. CDR3 length: 18 amino acids. Germline-derived CDR1 and CDR2 are MNHEY and SMNVEV (reference sequence). The CDR3 loop is CASSTNVPGQGTYNEQFF. CDR3 coding DNA: TGTGCCAGCAGTACTAACGTCCCGGGACAGGGTACTTACAATGAGCAGTTCTTC.

The sample holds a few counts of this clonotype. This chain uses TRBV12-3 or TRBV12-4 with TRBJ2-1; TRBD2 matches 9 bases. The CDR3 sequence is 14 residues long. V was pared by 6 bases and J by 10 bases, with 10 bases of the junction left unmatched. CDR3 amino acids: CASRSSGSREEQFF. The DNA of the CDR3 is TGTGCCAGCAGGAGTAGCGGGAGTAGAGAGGAGCAGTTCTTC.

This clonotype came up a few times. This sequence joins TRBV12-3 or TRBV12-4 and TRBJ1-1; unclear D gene. Between the trimmed V and J ends, which lost 8 bases and 3 bases, there was a span of 7 bases. The CDR3 length is 11 residues. The CDR3 is CASRVDTEAFF. The CDR3 nucleotides read TGTGCCAGCCGTGTAGACACTGAAGCTTTCTTT.